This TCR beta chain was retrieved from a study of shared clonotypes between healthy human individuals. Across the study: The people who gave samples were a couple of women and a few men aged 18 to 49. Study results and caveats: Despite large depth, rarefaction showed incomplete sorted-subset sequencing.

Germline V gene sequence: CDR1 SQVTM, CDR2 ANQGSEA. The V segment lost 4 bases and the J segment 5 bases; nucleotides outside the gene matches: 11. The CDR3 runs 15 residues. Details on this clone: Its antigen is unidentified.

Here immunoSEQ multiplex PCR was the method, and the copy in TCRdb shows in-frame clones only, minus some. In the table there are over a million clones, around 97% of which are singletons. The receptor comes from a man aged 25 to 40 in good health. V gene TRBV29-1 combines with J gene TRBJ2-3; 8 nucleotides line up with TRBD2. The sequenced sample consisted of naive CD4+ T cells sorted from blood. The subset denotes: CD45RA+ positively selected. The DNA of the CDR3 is TGCAGCGTTGTTCAAACGGGAGGGCCGTTAGATACGCAGTATTTT. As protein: CSVVQTGGPLDTQYF.